This T cell receptor (beta chain) emerged from a study of blood T cell repertoires in COVID-19. J lost 7 bases, V lost 5 bases, and 8 bases had no gene match. This CDR3 region has 14 residues. The germline CDR1 and CDR2 sequences are LNHDA and SQIVND (reference sequence). Sequencing was performed with immunoSEQ multiplex PCR; in TCRdb, only in-frame clones are kept and a portion is missing. The data contain 85,000 to 110,000 clones, around nine tenths of them seen just once; the ten biggest clones take up about 3%. This TCR came from a human donor in a cohort sampled during active COVID-19. The rearrangement links TRBV19 to TRBJ2-5; 9 bases fit TRBD2. The sample taken for sequencing was peripheral blood. CDR3: CASSPQRGAMTQYF. The CDR3 DNA reads as TGTGCCAGTAGTCCCCAGCGGGGGGCGATGACCCAGTACTTC.